This T cell receptor (beta chain) was sequenced for a study of shared clonotypes between healthy human individuals. The CDR3 runs 14 residues. The ends were cut back, 2 bases at V and 4 bases at J, with 14 bases in the middle. Germline V lookup: CDR1 SQVTM, CDR2 ANQGSEA. Notes on this clone: The antigen remains unidentified.

Using immunoSEQ multiplex PCR, the repertoire was profiled, and TCRdb retains in-frame clones only, with some absent. The profile shows 850,000 to 1,200,000 clones, 65% to 80% of them singletons. Findings of the study overall: In the sorted subsets, rarefaction showed sequencing was incomplete despite large depth.

Sequencing used memory CD4+ T cells sorted from blood. Subset reported: CD45RA-negative fraction. J is TRBJ1-1 and V is TRBV29-1; D is possibly TRBD1 (5 bases). The clonotype originates from a man between 18 and 29 years old in good health. CDR3 protein: CSVERGGKGTEAFF. CDR3 nucleotides: TGCAGCGTTGAACGGGGGGGAAAGGGCACTGAAGCTTTCTTT.